These 8 T cell receptor beta chains were all obtained from the same sample, sequenced in a study of blood T cell repertoires in COVID-19. Clones were sequenced by immunoSEQ multiplex PCR, and TCRdb holds only the in-frame ones, with some missing. Among 200,000 to 250,000 clones listed, around three quarters were seen once. Specimen: peripheral blood. The receptors stem from a woman in her 70s with acute or convalescent COVID-19.

V gene TRBV2 combines with J gene TRBJ2-1; D gene uncertain. This CDR3 has 13 amino acids. Deletions cut 7 bases from V and 8 bases from J, with 15 bases between. Germline V gene sequence: CDR1 SNHLY, CDR2 FYNNEI. DNA of the CDR3: TGTGCCAGCACCACCGCCGACCGGGATGAGCAGTTCTTC. It translates to CASTTADRDEQFF.

This chain connects TRBV24-1 to TRBJ1-5, with 7 bases fitting TRBD1. With V trimmed by 4 bases and J by 4 bases, 6 bases remained unmatched. The CDR3 loop spans 15 amino acids. Germline values: CDR1 KGHDR, CDR2 SFDVKD. CDR3 sequence reads: CATSETGQLNQPQHF. The CDR3 DNA sequence: TGTGCCACCAGTGAGACGGGACAGCTTAATCAGCCCCAGCATTTT.

This rearrangement joins TRBV30 to TRBJ2-5, with a possible D match to TRBD2 (5 bases). The CDR3 has 13 amino acids. Trimming took 2 bases from V and 1 from J, leaving 8 bases between them. The germline V gene has CDR1 GTSNPN and CDR2 SVGIG (reference sequence). The CDR3 region is CAWSRSGQETQYF. CDR3 coding DNA: TGTGCCTGGAGTCGGAGCGGCCAAGAGACCCAGTACTTC.

This chain uses TRBV18 with TRBJ2-7; 9 bases are a match to TRBD1. Germline trimming cut 9 bases from V and 2 bases from J; bases unmatched to any gene: 8. CDR1 is KGHSH and CDR2 is LQKENI in the germline V gene. The CDR3 runs to 14 residues. The CDR3 DNA reads as TGTGCCAGTAAACCGGGACAGGGACCCTACGAGCAGTACGTC. Translating it yields CASKPGQGPYEQYV.

The chain joins TRBV5-1 to TRBJ2-5; TRBD2 agrees at 9 bases. The V gene's germline CDR1 is SGHRS and CDR2 YFSETQ. J lost 1 base, V lost 4 bases, and 5 bases had no gene match. The length of the CDR3 is 15 residues. The CDR3 sequence is CASSPSSGVQETQYF. DNA of the CDR3: TGCGCCAGCAGCCCGTCTAGCGGGGTCCAAGAGACCCAGTACTTC.

The sample holds a few counts of this clone. The chain has TRBV3-1 (or the pseudogene TRBV3-2) and TRBJ1-1; unclear D gene. This CDR3 spans 16 amino acids. The V and J ends lost 1 base and 1 base respectively, with 13 bases between them. Germline V gives CDR1 LGHDT, CDR2 YNNKEL (reference sequence). CDR3 residues: CASSQAGRAGNTEAFF. The CDR3 DNA is TGTGCCAGCAGCCAAGCGGGGAGGGCAGGGAACACTGAAGCTTTCTTT.

The V gene is TRBV12-3 or TRBV12-4, the J gene TRBJ2-5; D call uncertain. The CDR3 runs 13 residues. The germline V and J ends were trimmed by 3 bases and 4 bases, with 9 bases remaining between them. The CDR3, as DNA: TGTGCCAGCAGTTTTCAGGCAAGAGAGACCCAGTACTTC. This codes for CASSFQARETQYF.

The J gene is TRBJ2-7, the V gene TRBV3-1 (or the pseudogene TRBV3-2); 9 positions match TRBD2. Trimming removed 1 base from V and 6 bases from J; junction bases left unmatched: 10. The germline gives CDR1 LGHDT, CDR2 YNNKEL (reference sequence). This CDR3 has 16 amino acids. DNA of the CDR3: TGTGCCAGCAGCCAAGCAACACCCAGCGGGGGGAGCGAGCAGTACTTC. As protein: CASSQATPSGGSEQYF.